One TCR beta chain is described in this entry. The clone's antigen remains unknown. The record has no base qualities; no much larger clone is one base away. In this study, focal radiation therapy paired with CTLA-4 blockade (ipilimumab) was tested in patients who had chemo-refractory metastatic non-small-cell lung cancer. This entry belongs to a study of radiotherapy plus CTLA-4 blockade in lung cancer (dated by TCRdb to 2016 to 2019). Regarding the complete study: Objective responses were observed in 15% to 20% of enrolled patients, and disease control was achieved in around 30%. Overall study outcomes, separate from this receptor: After treatment with radiotherapy and ipilimumab, TCR clones that originated in tumors expanded in peripheral blood. The strongest predictors of response were reported to be early dynamic shifts in blood T cell clones along with a rise in serum interferon-beta following radiation.

Library preparation employed the immunoSEQ multiplex PCR assay. TCRdb limited this immuneACCESS table to in-frame rearrangements with V and J called. A share of clones is missing; checked studies link under half to unresolved V genes, and the rest is unexplained. Across this sample there are approximately 110,000 clones, with around 84% seen only once. In total, the top ten clones hold approximately 3.5% of the sample. A distance of 21 bases separates the germline ends of V and J, which lose 1 base and 4 bases respectively. The CDR3 measures 18 amino acids from cysteine to phenylalanine. Only CDR3 DNA remains: 54 bases, in frame from the first base. CDR1 SGDLS and CDR2 YYNGEE are derived from the germline V gene.

The sample was peripheral blood, taken from a patient treated with radiotherapy plus ipilimumab. This sequence uses TRBV9 and TRBJ2-1; TRBD1 is possibly the D segment (5 matching bases). This TCR was recovered from a human donor with non-small cell lung cancer that progressed on radiotherapy plus ipilimumab. Some clones in this sample may be carry-over from other donors' samples. For the CDR3, the sequence is CASSVNLAAGQGYNEQFF. The DNA sequence reads TGTGCCAGCAGCGTAAATTTGGCCGCCGGACAAGGATACAATGAGCAGTTCTTC. The reference TRBV9 and TRBJ2-1 proteins fill in what lies around the CDR3, so the full variable domain reads DSGVTQTPKHLITATGQRVTLRCSPRSGDLSVYWYQQSLDQGLQFLIQYYNGEERAKGNILERFSAQQFPDLHSELNLSSLELGDSALYFCASSVNLAAGQGYNEQFFGPGTRLTVL.